Following are 31 T cell receptor beta chains from one sample sequenced in a study of blood T cells in healthy people across ages. PCR was performed a second time for about 7 to 11 cycles using a sample-barcoded 5' primer and a J-beta primer mix. TCRdb itself ran the 5' RACE reads through MiXCR, one entry per CDR3 protein. The table has some 1,000,000 distinct CDR3 sequences, 20% to 25% seen once. This same sample was also part of a study on T cells of mothers and their children.

Specimen: blood. The receptor source for this set is a girl aged 2-10 years in good health.

This clonotype was counted once. The genes are TRBV5-1 and TRBJ2-7; D remains ambiguous. The CDR3 contains 13 residues. Trimming took off 0 bases at V and 7 bases at J, with 11 bases between the two ends. The germline V gene encodes CDR1 SGHRS and CDR2 YFSETQ. CDR3 nucleotides: TGCGCCAGCAGCTTGGCAGAGGTGTGGGAGCAGTACTTC. Translated: CASSLAEVWEQYF.

A word on this clonotype: Relative to the germline gene, one junction end is altered; a read error may explain this. V is TRBV12-3 or TRBV12-4 and J is TRBJ2-1, with D unresolved. This CDR3 comprises 13 residues. The CDR3: CASSLGRVDEQFF. The CDR3 region has the DNA TGTGCCAGCAGTTTAGGACGGGTGGATGAGCAGTTCTTT.

The chain employs TRBV10-3 and TRBJ2-1, with D unclear. CDR1 is ENHRY, CDR2 SYGVKD, per germline. This CDR3 is 19 amino acids long. With 7 bases removed from V and 1 base from J, the gap between germline ends came to 26 bases. The CDR3: CAINSVPRYTTLSYNEQFF. The CDR3 nucleotides read TGTGCCATCAATTCGGTGCCTAGATATACAACCTTGTCCTACAATGAGCAGTTCTTC.

Only one count was recorded for this clonotype. The chain links TRBV7-6 to TRBJ2-3; 14 positions agree with TRBD2. This CDR3 is built from 16 residues. Germline V gene lookup returns CDR1 SGHVS and CDR2 FNYEAQ. V was pared by 8 bases and J by 2 bases, with 6 bases of the junction left unmatched. The CDR3: CASRQGLAGVTDTQYF. In nucleotides, the CDR3 is TGTGCCAGCCGTCAGGGACTAGCGGGGGTCACAGATACGCAGTATTTT.

The V call is TRBV4-1, the J call TRBJ2-1; D might be TRBD2 (5 bases). This CDR3 has 17 amino acids. Germline V gene lookup returns CDR1 MGHRA and CDR2 YSYEKL. Trimming left V 0 bases short and J 12 bases short, with 24 bases between. CDR3 loop: CASSQDIVGLLTSRQFF. As DNA, the CDR3 is TGCGCCAGCAGCCAAGATATCGTAGGACTTCTCACTTCGCGGCAGTTCTTC.

The rearrangement links TRBV29-1 to TRBJ2-2; D is uncertain. The CDR3 sequence is 14 residues long. Germline V gene data show CDR1 as SQVTM and CDR2 as ANQGSEA. CDR3 nucleotide sequence: TGCAGTGTCACTTTCAACCGGCTGGTCGGGGAGCTGTTTTTT. Its protein product is CSVTFNRLVGELFF.

This clonotype came up a few times. In DNA, the CDR3 is TGTGCCAGCAGCAGGAGGAAACCTCCCGAAGAGACCCAGTACTTC. Translation gives CASSRRKPPEETQYF. This chain joins TRBV6-1 and TRBJ2-5; tentative D call: TRBD2 (5 bases). The V end lost 6 bases, the J end lost 3 bases, and 17 bases lay between the germline ends. CDR3 length: 15 residues. CDR1 is MNHNS, CDR2 SASEGT, per germline.

V usage is TRBV12-3 or TRBV12-4 and J usage is TRBJ2-1; either TRBD1 or TRBD2 may supply D (5 bases each). Judging by the DNA end, TRBJ2-7 fits better; the J call may be wrong. CDR3 length equals 14 residues. CDR3 loop: CASSPGTNDYEQYF. CDR3 bases: TGTGCCAGCAGCCCCGGGACGAACGACTACGAGCAGTACTTC.

This clonotype was counted between two and nine times. The V call is TRBV4-3, the J call TRBJ2-3; 10 positions agree with TRBD2. With 1 base clipped from V and 0 bases from J, the junction kept 1 base outside the gene matches. Germline-derived CDR1 and CDR2 are LGHNA and YSLEER. The CDR3 runs 16 residues. Written as DNA, the CDR3 is TGCGCCAGCAGCCAAGTACTAGCGGGGAGCACAGATACGCAGTATTTT. It is translated as CASSQVLAGSTDTQYF.

This sequence joins TRBV9 and TRBJ1-2; the D gene is possibly TRBD1 (6 bases). The CDR3 runs 14 residues. V lost 0 bases and J lost 4, with 10 bases in between. The germline V gene has CDR1 SGDLS and CDR2 YYNGEE. Written as DNA, the CDR3 is TGTGCCAGCAGCGTAGTCGCAGGGGCCTATGGCTACACCTTC. It encodes CASSVVAGAYGYTF.

This chain connects TRBV20-1 to TRBJ2-7, with unresolved D. Germline loops: CDR1 DFQATT, CDR2 SNEGSKA (reference sequence). The V end lost 6 bases, the J end lost 6 bases, and 12 bases lay between the germline ends. There are 11 residues in the CDR3. CDR3 sequence: CSASVVGEQYF. The CDR3 nucleotides read TGCAGTGCCAGCGTAGTGGGCGAGCAGTACTTC.

The V gene is TRBV2, the J gene TRBJ2-5; the D gene is possibly TRBD1 (6 bases). V gave up 8 bases and J gave up 4 bases, with 20 bases separating them. Per germline, CDR1 SNHLY and CDR2 FYNNEI. The CDR3 length is 15 residues. The CDR3 nucleotides are TGTGCCAGCCTTGGGCGCCCCGGACAGCCAGAGACCCAGTACTTC. Its translation is CASLGRPGQPETQYF.

The table lists this clonotype with a few counts. The chain joins TRBV12-3 or TRBV12-4 to TRBJ1-4; D is ambiguous. V lost 3 bases to trimming and J lost 8 bases, with 13 bases between them. The CDR3 has 14 amino acids. The CDR3, as DNA: TGTGCCAGCAGTTTGAGCCCTCCGGGCGAAAAACTGTTTTTT. Amino acids: CASSLSPPGEKLFF.

The V gene is TRBV5-1, the J gene TRBJ2-1; TRBD1 matches at 7 bases. Germline assignment: CDR1 SGHRS and CDR2 YFSETQ. V was pared by 0 bases and J by 4 bases, with 4 bases of the junction left unmatched. The CDR3 totals 15 residues. CDR3 in amino acids: CASSLEGTAYNEQFF. The CDR3 region has the DNA TGCGCCAGCAGCTTGGAGGGGACAGCGTACAATGAGCAGTTCTTC.

The chain is built from TRBV6-5 and TRBJ1-4; TRBD1 is a possible D gene (6 bases). V was trimmed by 5 bases and J by 1 base, leaving 11 bases between them. This CDR3 is 15 amino acids long. Germline V CDR1 and CDR2: MNHEY, SVGAGI. CDR3 nucleotides: TGTGCCAGCAGTCAAACAGGGCTAACTAATGAAAAACTGTTTTTT. It specifies CASSQTGLTNEKLFF.

V usage is TRBV7-9 and J usage is TRBJ1-4; D uncertain. CDR3 length: 13 amino acids. In germline, CDR1 is SEHNR, CDR2 FQNEAQ (reference sequence). Trimming shortened V by 3 bases and J by 1 base, and 3 bases separated the two germline ends. For the CDR3, the DNA is TGTGCCAGCAGCTTTAAAACTAATGAAAAACTGTTTTTT. Its protein product is CASSFKTNEKLFF.

The chain couples TRBV4-3 to TRBJ1-2; TRBD1 matches at 8 bases. The CDR3 extends over 14 amino acids. The V gene end was trimmed by 2 bases and the J gene end by 8 bases; junction bases not matched to a gene: 7. Germline CDR1 is LGHNA and CDR2 is YSLEER. CDR3 sequence: CASSQRTGGSGYTF. CDR3 DNA sequence: TGCGCCAGCAGCCAAAGAACAGGGGGGAGCGGCTACACCTTC.

This clonotype was detected a few times. The V gene is TRBV4-2, the J gene TRBJ2-5; D uncertain. V was clipped by 0 bases and J by 1 base, with 6 bases between them. Germline V gives CDR1 LGHNA, CDR2 YNFKEQ. The CDR3 totals 14 residues. The CDR3 DNA follows: TGTGCCAGCAGCCAAGACGACACCCAAGAGACCCAGTACTTC. Its protein product is CASSQDDTQETQYF.

This clonotype was seen only a few times. V and J are TRBV20-1 and TRBJ2-5; 8 bases match TRBD1. V was clipped by 6 bases and J by 2 bases; unmatched bases: 5. The CDR3 is 13 amino acids. Looked up from germline, CDR1 is DFQATT and CDR2 is SNEGSKA (reference sequence). CDR3 in DNA: TGCAGTGCCAGGGGACAGGTTCAAGAGACCCAGTACTTC. As protein: CSARGQVQETQYF.

V usage is TRBV29-1 and J usage is TRBJ2-2; no definite D call. CDR1 SQVTM and CDR2 ANQGSEA come from the germline V gene. There are 11 residues in the CDR3. The CDR3 loop is CSARFTGELFF. In nucleotides, the CDR3 is TGCAGTGCCCGATTCACCGGGGAGCTGTTTTTT.

A remark on this clonotype: Its ends do not fully match the called genes, so a read error is possible. The rearrangement joins TRBV28 to TRBJ1-4, with D possibly being TRBD1 (5 bases). Germline CDR1 reads MDHEN; CDR2 reads SYDVKM. CDR3 length: 14 amino acids. CDR3 sequence (DNA): TGTGCCAGCAGTTTGCGGGGACTGTCTGAAAAACTGTTCTTT. Translating gives CASSLRGLSEKLFF.

The rearrangement links TRBV11-2 to TRBJ2-1, with D uncertain. The CDR3 is 16 residues long. The ends were cut back, 7 bases at V and 1 base at J, with 17 bases in the middle. CDR1 SGHAT and CDR2 FQNNGV come from the germline V gene. Here the CDR3 DNA reads TGTGCCAGCATCGAGACGTGGGATGAATCCTACAATGAGCAGTTCTTC. Translated: CASIETWDESYNEQFF. Using reference TRBV11-2 and TRBJ2-1 for the parts outside the CDR3, the full variable domain is EAGVAQSPRYKIIEKRQSVAFWCNPISGHATLYWYQQILGQGPKLLIQFQNNGVVDDSQLPKDRFSAERLKGVDSTLKIQPAKLEDSAVYLCASIETWDESYNEQFFGPGTRLTVL.

The gene calls are TRBV28 and TRBJ2-1; 7 bases are shared with TRBD1. The ends lost 4 bases at V and 0 bases at J; junction bases unmatched: 6. This CDR3 comprises 16 residues. CDR1 and CDR2 from the germline V gene are MDHEN and SYDVKM. The DNA of the CDR3 is TGTGCCAGCAGTTCGCCGGGACAGAGCTCCTACAATGAGCAGTTCTTC. It codes for CASSSPGQSSYNEQFF. Full variable domain (missing parts from reference TRBV28 and TRBJ2-1): DVKVTQSSRYLVKRTGEKVFLECVQDMDHENMFWYRQDPGLGLRLIYFSYDVKMKEKGDIPEGYSVSREKKERFSLILESASTNQTSMYLCASSSPGQSSYNEQFFGPGTRLTVL.

This clonotype was detected a few times. This chain connects TRBV7-3 to TRBJ2-1; 7 nucleotides match TRBD2. With V trimmed by 5 bases and J by 1 base, 14 bases remained unmatched. Germline loops: CDR1 SGHTA, CDR2 FQGTGA. This CDR3 comprises 18 residues. DNA of the CDR3: TGTGCCAGCAGCCTAAACCGGGGCGGAGCGGGGTCCTACAATGAGCAGTTCTTC. It codes for CASSLNRGGAGSYNEQFF.

The J gene is TRBJ1-3, the V gene TRBV7-2, with a tentative D call TRBD1 (6 bases). The V end was cut by 0 bases, the J end by 3 bases, with 12 bases between. Germline lookup yields CDR1 SGHTA and CDR2 FQGNSA. CDR3 length equals 16 residues. In DNA form, the CDR3 reads TGTGCCAGCAGCTTAGCCCCGGCAGGGGATGGAAACACCATATATTTT. As protein: CASSLAPAGDGNTIYF.

The CDR3 nucleotides read TGCAGCGTTATAAGTGCCCACACCGGGGAGCTGTTTTTT. Residues: CSVISAHTGELFF. This chain uses TRBV29-1 with TRBJ2-2; D ambiguous. This CDR3 contains 13 residues. From germline, CDR1 is SQVTM and CDR2 ANQGSEA. The V gene lost 5 bases and the J gene lost 3 bases, with 10 bases spanning the gap.

The chain is built from TRBV29-1 and TRBJ2-5; maybe TRBD1 (6 bases). The J call may be in error: the DNA end matches TRBJ2-7 better. Germline V gene lookup returns CDR1 SQVTM and CDR2 ANQGSEA. The CDR3 sequence is 15 residues long. The CDR3 nucleotides read TGCAGCGTTCTAGGGGCGGCAGGGGTGAAGAACGAGCAGTACTTC. Translating gives CSVLGAAGVKNEQYF.

This clonotype was counted between two and nine times. The rearrangement joins TRBV6-5 to TRBJ1-3; TRBD1 aligns across 7 bases. The germline gives CDR1 MNHEY, CDR2 SVGAGI. The CDR3 contains 15 residues. With V trimmed by 1 base and J by 3 bases, 3 bases remained unmatched. The chain's CDR3 is CASSYLTGSGNTIYF. The CDR3 nucleotides are TGTGCCAGCAGTTACTTGACAGGGAGTGGAAACACCATATATTTT.

The sample holds a few counts of this clonotype. J is TRBJ2-7 and V is TRBV20-1; 7 nucleotides agree with TRBD2. The junction had 14 bases not matched to a gene; V was cut back by 4 bases and J by 5 bases. The CDR3 is 15 amino acids. Per germline, CDR1 DFQATT and CDR2 SNEGSKA (reference sequence). The CDR3 region is CSATNPREPGNEQYF. The CDR3 DNA is TGCAGTGCTACGAATCCGCGGGAGCCGGGGAACGAGCAGTACTTC.

This clonotype has only a few counts. The chain employs TRBV2 and TRBJ2-1, with 7 bases lining up with TRBD2. The CDR3 loop spans 15 amino acids. V shed 6 bases, J shed 3 bases, and the junction held 8 bases outside the gene matches. Germline CDR1 reads SNHLY; CDR2 reads FYNNEI. CDR3 bases: TGTGCCAGCAGGGCCGGGGGGATTAACTACAATGAGCAGTTCTTC. Amino acid sequence: CASRAGGINYNEQFF.

J is TRBJ2-1 and V is TRBV6-6; 7 nucleotides line up with TRBD2. The CDR3 length is 16 residues. The germline V gene encodes CDR1 MNHNY and CDR2 SVGAGI (reference sequence). With 3 bases clipped from V and 0 bases from J, the junction kept 5 bases outside the gene matches. The chain's CDR3 is CASSYLGGGSYNEQFF. In nucleotides, the CDR3 is TGTGCCAGCAGTTATTTGGGGGGGGGCTCCTACAATGAGCAGTTCTTC.